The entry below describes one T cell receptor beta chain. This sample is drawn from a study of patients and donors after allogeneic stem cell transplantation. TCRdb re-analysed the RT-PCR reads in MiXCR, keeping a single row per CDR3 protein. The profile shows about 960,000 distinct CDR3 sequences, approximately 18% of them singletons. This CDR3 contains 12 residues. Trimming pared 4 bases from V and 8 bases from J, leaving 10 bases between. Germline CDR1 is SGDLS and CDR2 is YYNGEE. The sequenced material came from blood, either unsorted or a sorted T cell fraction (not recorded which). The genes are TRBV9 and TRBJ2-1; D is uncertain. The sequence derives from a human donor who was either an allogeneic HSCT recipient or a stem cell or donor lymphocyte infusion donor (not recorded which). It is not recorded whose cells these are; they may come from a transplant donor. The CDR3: CASSHRRDEQFF. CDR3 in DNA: TGTGCCAGCAGCCACCGACGAGATGAGCAGTTCTTC.